This T cell receptor (beta chain) stems from a study of CD8 T cells in Susac syndrome (dated by TCRdb to the late 2010s). Broadly, across the study: The study used repertoire sequencing to test whether antigen drove CD8+ T cell activation and differentiation in Susac syndrome. The study compared CD8+ T cell repertoire clonality among around 11 healthy donors, about 14 Susac syndrome patients and roughly 15 multiple sclerosis patients. Overall results and qualifications from the work: The TCR sequencing and HLA analysis was acknowledged to have included a relatively small number of individuals.

Concerning this clonotype itself: What this receptor recognizes is not known. Per-nucleotide qualities are absent, and no much larger clonotype sits a single base away.

RNA was extracted with the RNeasy kit and roughly 0.45 to 1 ug was reverse transcribed using random hexamers. The immunoSEQ multiplex PCR assay, covering 54 Vbeta and 13 Jbeta segments, was used to amplify TCR beta CDR3 regions. PCR amplification bias was corrected using a synthetic template baseline for primer optimization and computational correction. In the original analysis: Reads were annotated to V, D and J genes per IMGT and analyzed with immunoSEQ Analyzer, keeping only productive sequences. Clonality was calculated as one minus the Shannon entropy normalized by log2 of the number of productive unique sequences. For each patient and control, public and private clones were evaluated within the 100 most prevalent clones. Susac-specific clones were defined as absent from healthy and MS cohorts, 850 to 1,300 published viral clones and other ImmuneACCESS disease sequences. The raw public data were reprocessed by TCRdb itself: fastp quality trimming at Q25, MiXCR clonotype calling, in-frame beta chains only. Identical CDR3 protein sequences are pooled into one entry, listed with their most common genes and DNA. TCRdb assigned the V and J calls; the authors' analysis was not used. The sample table holds around 280,000 distinct CDR3 sequences, of which roughly 85% were seen once. 0.11% of the sample is held by the ten biggest clonotypes.

The V end loses 0 bases and the J end loses 9 bases, and a stretch of 15 bases separates them. Counted from cysteine to phenylalanine, this CDR3 has 14 amino acids. Left in the record is the CDR3 DNA by itself, 42 bases read in frame from the first base. Per the germline V gene, SGHDT is the CDR1 and YYEEEE is the CDR2. Peripheral blood CD8+ and CD4+ T cells from healthy donors, Susac syndrome patients and multiple sclerosis patients were profiled using high-throughput TCR beta sequencing. The multiple sclerosis controls were treatment-naive patients whose relapsing-remitting disease, either stable or active, fulfilled the revised McDonald criteria. Bulk CD8+ and CD4+ T cells were purified magnetically by negative isolation, whereas CD8+ TEMRA cells were enriched by FACS. Blood was collected in EDTA tubes and processed within 24 hours, with PBMCs isolated through density gradient centrifugation. PBMCs destined for TCR sequencing were cryopreserved in liquid nitrogen and later thawed in a 37 °C water bath. The sorted or isolated CD4+, CD8+ and CD8+ TEMRA cells reached a purity of at least 90%.

This sequence was found in a human donor with multiple sclerosis. The specimen sequenced was CD8+ T cells from PBMCs. The chain is assembled from TRBV5-6 and TRBJ2-5; the D gene could be TRBD1 or TRBD2, each one agreeing over 6 bases. The nucleotides are TGTGCCAGCAGCTTGGGAGGGGGAGGCGGGGCCCAGTACTTC. This gives the protein CASSLGGGGGAQYF.